The rows below give T cell receptor beta chains drawn from one sample of a study of shared clonotypes between healthy human individuals. The assay was immunoSEQ multiplex PCR, and TCRdb's table has in-frame clones only and misses some. The repertoire includes about 1,900,000 clones, around 96% of them detected once, and roughly 1.2% sits in the top ten. The sequenced sample was naive CD8+ T cells sorted from blood. These receptors came from a man aged 18 to 35 in good health. Each CDR3 is given without its conserved first and last residue. The D gene is left open where the match is weak. The size of a clone is reported for some rows only, either as once, few or many, or as a class for expanded clones.

ASSYGGTEAF,NA,NA,TRBV6-5
ASSLGGQGPI,NA,NA,TRBV4-1
ACLRWMWDEQF,once,NA,TRBV12-5
ASSGYIAGVPNTGELF,NA,TRBD2,TRBV2
ASSLAGVYQETQY,once,TRBD2,TRBV27
AGGEGTYNEQF,NA,NA,TRBV2
ASSFMASGAETQY,NA,TRBD2,TRBV28
ASSQDLARQGETNEKLF,once,TRBD1,TRBV4-1
ASSLGGPAYSYNSPLH,NA,NA,TRBV5-1
ASSQAYTGTGNTIY,NA,NA,TRBV4-3
ASSVASAGTPNNEQF,NA,NA,TRBV9
ASSLTSGEETQY,NA,TRBD2,TRBV18
AISEGTVYEQY,NA,NA,TRBV10-3
ASSLEIAVSDSSGNTIY,NA,NA,TRBV7-6
SVEDHGRGTVFTEAF,NA,NA,TRBV29-1
ASRPTSGVRKEQY,once,TRBD2,TRBV2
ASSLIVGHRQETQY,NA,NA,TRBV7-2
ASSSLAGGYEQY,NA,TRBD2,TRBV7-9
ASSAGFTDTQY,NA,NA,TRBV9
ASSHGVPYEQY,NA,NA,TRBV19
ASSPGHNSPLH,NA,NA,TRBV27
ASSQDRTENLSYEQY,NA,NA,TRBV4-3
ASSSEVLAGYEQY,NA,NA,TRBV11-2
ASSSPRF,NA,NA,TRBV27
ASSLSASPETQY,NA,NA,TRBV27
ASSLAAGHYEQY,NA,NA,TRBV27
ASSPGTGNEKLF,NA,TRBD1,TRBV6-6
ATSRDLPTSGVHGYT,NA,NA,TRBV15
ASSQGPWGPETQY,NA,NA,TRBV7-7